This TCR beta chain was identified during a study of cytomegalovirus exposure and HLA in healthy donors. Study-wide background: There were 350 to 450 genotyped donors. Of these, 81% fell in the genetic ancestry cluster associated with self-reported Caucasian donors. Study observations and caveats: Immune exposure was documented only through CMV serostatus. Accurate prediction of most subjects' HLA-A and HLA-B alleles from TCR beta sequences was reported.

PCR employed 60 Vbeta and 13 Jbeta primers. Produced via immunoSEQ multiplex PCR; TCRdb's table is partial and in-frame only. Among roughly 130,000 clones listed, around 79% were seen once. Points on this clone: What it binds is not known.

The junction had 15 bases not matched to a gene; V was cut back by 10 bases and J by 4 bases. This CDR3 contains 15 residues. Germline CDR1 and CDR2: LNHDA and SQIVND (reference sequence). The rearrangement links TRBV19 to TRBJ2-7, with 8 nucleotides matching TRBD1. The clonotype was recovered from a woman between 35 and 50 years old in good health and CMV-seropositive. Material: PBMCs. This chain's CDR3 is CAIIPSRQGCYEQYF. In DNA form, the CDR3 reads TGTGCCATTATCCCCTCCCGACAGGGGTGTTACGAGCAGTACTTC.